This T cell receptor beta chain was recovered during a study of T cell repertoires in cytomegalovirus infection. Overall study context: Public TCR beta signatures marked donors with CMV infection and the matching HLA. Study conclusions and caveats: HLA-C-restricted CMV clonotypes gave the most frequent clonotype in two of eight donors.

CDR3 length equals 17 residues. Germline trimming cut 5 bases from V and 0 bases from J; bases unmatched to any gene: 8. Germline-derived CDR1 and CDR2 are MDHEN and SYDVKM. TCRdb itself ran the reads through MiXCR, one entry per CDR3 protein. The sample records roughly 180,000 distinct CDR3 sequences, about a sixth being singletons. Comment on this clonotype: No antigen is known for it.

Sequenced material: CD8+ T cells from PBMCs. The V and J genes are TRBV28 and TRBJ2-7, with 12 bases identical to TRBD2. The clonotype was recovered from a human donor in good health (CMV status not recorded). Some clones in this sample may be carry-over from other donors' samples. Written as DNA, the CDR3 is TGTGCCAGCAGTAGGACTAGCGGGGTATCAAGCTCCTACGAGCAGTACTTC. Translated, it gives CASSRTSGVSSSYEQYF.